This passage covers 29 T cell receptor beta chains from one sample sequenced in a study of T-cell memory formation after mild COVID-19. TCRdb re-called the 5' RACE reads with MiXCR, one entry per CDR3 protein. The repertoire holds hundreds of thousands of distinct CDR3 sequences, just under 20% seen once, with under 25% in the top ten. Sample: PBMCs or a T cell subset sorted from them (not recorded which). These receptor sequences come from a man in his late teens or twenties who had mild COVID-19 (a few samples of this study predate the infection). Cell type and time point are not known.

This clonotype came up a few times. The chain has TRBV18 and TRBJ2-3; TRBD1 is a possible D gene (6 bases). Germline assignment: CDR1 KGHSH and CDR2 LQKENI. The CDR3 length is 15 residues. The V gene lost 3 bases and the J gene lost 6 bases, with 16 bases spanning the gap. CDR3 loop: CASSPTDSQYDTQYF. The CDR3 nucleotides are TGTGCCAGCTCACCTACGGACAGCCAGTATGATACGCAGTATTTT.

A few counts support this clonotype. The rearrangement uses TRBV7-9 and TRBJ1-4; a possible D gene is TRBD1 (6 bases). Germline V lookup: CDR1 SEHNR, CDR2 FQNEAQ (reference sequence). This CDR3 has 16 residues. V lost 1 base, J lost 1 base, and 10 bases lay in between. The CDR3 region is CASSLGFRGTNEKLFF. The DNA for the CDR3 is TGTGCCAGCAGCTTAGGTTTCAGGGGAACTAATGAAAAACTGTTTTTT.

The rearrangement links TRBV20-1 to TRBJ2-5; TRBD2 matches at 10 bases. Trimming took 2 bases from V and 0 from J; bases not matched to a gene: 3. From germline, CDR1 is DFQATT and CDR2 SNEGSKA (reference sequence). The length of the CDR3 is 15 residues. CDR3 residues: CSARSSGGYQETQYF. For the CDR3, the DNA is TGCAGTGCTAGAAGTAGCGGGGGGTACCAAGAGACCCAGTACTTC.

The chain couples TRBV29-1 to TRBJ2-5, with D maybe TRBD1 (6 bases). This CDR3 is 12 amino acids long. The V end lost 6 bases, the J end lost 0 bases, and 8 bases lay between the germline ends. In germline, CDR1 is SQVTM, CDR2 ANQGSEA. This CDR3 is CSVRTDQETQYF. The CDR3, as DNA: TGCAGCGTCCGGACAGACCAAGAGACCCAGTACTTC.

In its sample, this clonotype was seen many times. The V call is TRBV7-2, the J call TRBJ1-5, with 7 bases fitting TRBD1. Unmatched junction bases numbered 6, after V lost 5 bases and J lost 5 bases. The germline CDR1 and CDR2 sequences are SGHTA and FQGNSA. The CDR3 runs 14 residues. CDR3 bases: TGTGCCAGCAGCCACGGGACAGCTTATCAGCCCCAGCATTTT. Protein product: CASSHGTAYQPQHF.

This clonotype occurred a few times. This chain uses TRBV3-1 with TRBJ2-7, with no clear D. Germline lookup yields CDR1 LGHDT and CDR2 YNNKEL (reference sequence). The CDR3 runs 15 residues. V lost 1 base, J lost 2 bases, and 12 bases lay in between. The CDR3 reads CASSQAVEAPYEQYF. In DNA, the CDR3 is TGTGCCAGCAGCCAAGCCGTAGAAGCCCCCTACGAGCAGTACTTC.

The chain combines TRBV11-2 with TRBJ2-2; 9 bases are a match to TRBD1. The CDR3 runs to 18 residues. Germline loops: CDR1 SGHAT, CDR2 FQNNGV. The V gene end was trimmed by 2 bases and the J gene end by 0 bases; junction bases not matched to a gene: 7. CDR3 nucleotide sequence: TGTGCCAGCAGCTTAAGGCCGGGACAGGGTTCGAACACCGGGGAGCTGTTTTTT. It specifies CASSLRPGQGSNTGELFF. Drawing the rest from reference TRBV11-2 and TRBJ2-2, the complete variable domain is EAGVAQSPRYKIIEKRQSVAFWCNPISGHATLYWYQQILGQGPKLLIQFQNNGVVDDSQLPKDRFSAERLKGVDSTLKIQPAKLEDSAVYLCASSLRPGQGSNTGELFFGEGSRLTVL.

This clonotype was counted between two and nine times. CDR3 nucleotides: TGTGCCAGCAGCATGGGACAGGGAAATGAAAAACTGTTTTTT. Protein sequence: CASSMGQGNEKLFF. The rearrangement uses TRBV7-9 and TRBJ1-4; 9 bases match TRBD1. CDR3 length: 14 amino acids. Germline lookup yields CDR1 SEHNR and CDR2 FQNEAQ (reference sequence). Trimming took 5 bases from V and 5 from J; bases not matched to a gene: 3.

This clonotype was detected only a few times. The J gene is TRBJ1-1, the V gene TRBV5-1; TRBD1 might be the D (5 bases). The CDR3 totals 14 residues. V was trimmed by 4 bases and J by 1 base, leaving 11 bases between them. Germline values: CDR1 SGHRS, CDR2 YFSETQ. CDR3 in amino acids: CASSKGDGNTEAFF. The CDR3 coding sequence is TGCGCCAGCAGCAAAGGGGACGGGAACACTGAAGCTTTCTTT.

The rearrangement joins TRBV7-9 to TRBJ2-5; TRBD2 matches at 8 bases. The CDR3 length is 15 residues. V lost 1 base, J lost 2 bases, and 3 bases stayed unmatched. Germline V CDR1 and CDR2: SEHNR, FQNEAQ (reference sequence). In DNA form, the CDR3 reads TGTGCCAGCAGCTTAGTCCAGCGGGGGCAAGAGACCCAGTACTTC. Protein: CASSLVQRGQETQYF.

This clonotype was observed a few times. This chain uses TRBV18 with TRBJ1-5, with D uncertain. Germline CDR1 reads KGHSH; CDR2 reads LQKENI. This CDR3 is built from 13 residues. Between the trimmed V and J ends, which lost 6 bases and 4 bases, there was a span of 10 bases. The CDR3 bases are TGTGCCAGCTCCCAGGACGGAAATCAGCCCCAGCATTTT. As protein: CASSQDGNQPQHF.

In its sample, this clonotype was seen a few times. V and J are TRBV11-2 and TRBJ2-5, with D uncertain. The germline V gene encodes CDR1 SGHAT and CDR2 FQNNGV. There are 14 residues in the CDR3. V shed 3 bases and J shed 7 bases, with 15 bases lying between them. The CDR3 DNA sequence: TGTGCCAGCAGCTTCAACCGAGGACCGATGACCCAGTACTTC. Translated: CASSFNRGPMTQYF.

The chain is built from TRBV6-6 and TRBJ2-7; TRBD1 matches at 9 bases. The trim removed 5 bases at V and 2 bases at J, leaving 7 bases unmatched. CDR3 length: 15 residues. Germline CDR1 is MNHNY and CDR2 is SVGAGI (reference sequence). CDR3 sequence reads: CASSPGQGSTYEQYV. CDR3 bases: TGTGCCAGCAGTCCCGGACAGGGGTCAACCTACGAGCAGTACGTC.

The V and J genes are TRBV7-2 and TRBJ2-3, with TRBD2 identical over 12 bases. CDR3 length equals 16 residues. Per germline, CDR1 SGHTA and CDR2 FQGNSA. With V trimmed by 5 bases and J by 2 bases, 5 bases remained unmatched. The DNA of the CDR3 is TGTGCCAGCAGCGTAACTAGCGGGGGGTTCACAGATACGCAGTATTTT. Residues: CASSVTSGGFTDTQYF. Full variable domain (missing parts from reference TRBV7-2 and TRBJ2-3): GAGVSQSPSNKVTEKGKDVELRCDPISGHTALYWYRQSLGQGLEFLIYFQGNSAPDKSGLPSDRFSAERTGGSVSTLTIQRTQQEDSAVYLCASSVTSGGFTDTQYFGPGTRLTVL.

The chain uses TRBV5-6 and TRBJ2-7, with 8 bases fitting TRBD1. J was trimmed by 4 bases and V by 4 bases; bases with no gene match: 7. CDR3 length equals 14 residues. The germline CDR1 and CDR2 sequences are SGHDT and YYEEEE. DNA for the CDR3: TGTGCCAGCAGCCATACCCGGGACAGGTACGAGCAGTACGTC. It translates to CASSHTRDRYEQYV.

There are a few counts of this clonotype. The chain recombines TRBV28 with TRBJ1-1; possibly TRBD1 for D (6 bases). V was shortened by 6 bases and J by 6 bases, with 23 bases between the two germline ends. The germline V gene has CDR1 MDHEN and CDR2 SYDVKM. CDR3 length: 16 residues. CDR3 region: CASSPQDRPVSPEAFF. CDR3 DNA sequence: TGTGCCAGCAGCCCCCAAGACAGGCCCGTTAGTCCTGAAGCTTTCTTT.

This clonotype was seen many times. The V and J genes are TRBV20-1 and TRBJ1-1; D might be TRBD1 (5 bases). Trimming cost V 5 bases and J 5 bases, with 21 bases left between them. Germline V lookup: CDR1 DFQATT, CDR2 SNEGSKA (reference sequence). The CDR3 has 15 amino acids. The CDR3 nucleotides are TGCAGTGCTCCTAGATTGGGGCGCTGGGATACTGAAGCTTTCTTT. It encodes CSAPRLGRWDTEAFF.

This clonotype was counted a few times. The rearrangement uses TRBV12-3 or TRBV12-4 and TRBJ2-7, with 9 bases lining up with TRBD1. The V gene end was trimmed by 6 bases and the J gene end by 5 bases; junction bases not matched to a gene: 5. The CDR3 has 13 residues. The CDR3 loop is CASSYRDRDEQYV. The CDR3, as DNA: TGTGCCAGCAGCTACCGGGACAGGGACGAGCAGTACGTC.

The chain employs TRBV29-1 and TRBJ2-3; 11 nucleotides agree with TRBD1. This CDR3 is 17 amino acids long. CDR1 SQVTM and CDR2 ANQGSEA come from the germline V gene. Trimming took 1 base from V and 1 from J; bases not matched to a gene: 7. In DNA, the CDR3 is TGCAGCGTTGAAGTCGCCGGGACAGGGGGGGGCACAGATACGCAGTATTTT. Translating it yields CSVEVAGTGGGTDTQYF.

In its sample, this clonotype was seen a few times. The chain uses TRBV20-1 and TRBJ1-5, with 7 bases identical to TRBD1. The CDR3 totals 14 residues. Germline assignment: CDR1 DFQATT and CDR2 SNEGSKA (reference sequence). Unmatched junction bases numbered 3, after V lost 3 bases and J lost 1 base. As DNA, the CDR3 is TGCAGTGCTAGGGAGGGGGCCAGCAATCAGCCCCAGCATTTT. The encoded protein is CSAREGASNQPQHF.

This chain connects TRBV3-1 to TRBJ2-1; TRBD2 matches at 9 bases. Germline loops: CDR1 LGHDT, CDR2 YNNKEL (reference sequence). The length of the CDR3 is 15 residues. The ends lost 5 bases at V and 10 bases at J; junction bases unmatched: 12. The DNA for the CDR3 is TGTGCCAGCAGCATAGCGGGGGCCAACGAGGGGGAGCAGTTCTTC. Translating it yields CASSIAGANEGEQFF.

CDR3 sequence reads: CASSSQGGTGTDTQYF. The CDR3 DNA follows: TGTGCCAGCAGCTCCCAGGGGGGGACCGGCACAGATACGCAGTATTTT. The V gene is TRBV7-3, the J gene TRBJ2-3; TRBD1 or TRBD2 may be the D gene (7 bases each). Trimming took 4 bases from V and 1 from J, leaving 15 bases between them. The CDR3 is 16 residues long. CDR1 is SGHTA and CDR2 is FQGTGA in the germline V gene.

This clonotype was counted many times. The chain uses TRBV12-3 or TRBV12-4 and TRBJ2-2, with no clear D. The CDR3 contains 12 residues. V lost 5 bases, J lost 6 bases, and 7 bases lay in between. CDR3 nucleotide sequence: TGTGCCAGCAGTCTCGACGCCGGGGAGCTGTTTTTT. As protein: CASSLDAGELFF.

V is TRBV9 and J is TRBJ2-3; 10 nucleotides agree with TRBD2. CDR3 size: 16 residues. Germline CDR1 is SGDLS and CDR2 is YYNGEE. V trimming: 3 bases; J trimming: 1 base; junction bases outside the gene matches: 5. In nucleotides, the CDR3 is TGTGCCAGCAGCGGATGGCTAGCGGGGGGCACAGATACGCAGTATTTT. It specifies CASSGWLAGGTDTQYF.

This clonotype was counted at least ten times. The chain uses TRBV4-3 and TRBJ2-7; 10 bases line up with TRBD2. The CDR3 runs 16 residues. Germline trimming cut 1 base from V and 5 bases from J; bases unmatched to any gene: 8. Germline CDR1 is LGHNA and CDR2 is YSLEER. In nucleotides, the CDR3 is TGCGCCAGCAGCCAAGGCGGAGCGGGGGGGTTCGACGAGCAGTACTTC. Its protein product is CASSQGGAGGFDEQYF.

This chain connects TRBV20-1 to TRBJ2-1; D is unresolved. This CDR3 contains 11 residues. Trimming stripped 0 bases from V and 9 bases from J, with 6 bases between. Germline V gene sequence: CDR1 DFQATT, CDR2 SNEGSKA (reference sequence). The DNA for the CDR3 is TGCAGTGCTAGAGATTGGAGTGAGCAGTTCTTC. Translating gives CSARDWSEQFF.

The gene calls are TRBV6-5 and TRBJ1-1; TRBD1 might be the D (6 bases). V gave up 6 bases and J gave up 4 bases, with 15 bases separating them. Germline V CDR1 and CDR2: MNHEY, SVGAGI. There are 14 residues in the CDR3. CDR3 residues: CASRGSGGGTEAFF. Here the CDR3 DNA reads TGTGCCAGCAGAGGTTCGGGAGGGGGCACTGAAGCTTTCTTT.

This clonotype was recorded at least ten times. The chain carries TRBV5-1 and TRBJ1-2, with 8 nucleotides matching TRBD1. Losses at the gene ends were 4 bases for V and 3 bases for J; bases not matched to a gene: 8. This CDR3 is 15 amino acids long. Germline V gene data show CDR1 as SGHRS and CDR2 as YFSETQ. CDR3 in amino acids: CASSTDPGQDYGYTF. Written as DNA, the CDR3 is TGCGCCAGCAGCACTGACCCGGGACAGGACTATGGCTACACCTTC.

This clonotype was seen only a few times. The rearrangement joins TRBV12-3 or TRBV12-4 to TRBJ2-2; possible D gene TRBD2, 5 bases. Trimming removed 6 bases at V and 4 bases at J, with 9 bases between. The CDR3 is 13 residues long. The CDR3 nucleotides read TGTGCCAGCAGGCGGGTTCTCACCGGGGAGCTGTTTTTT. It codes for CASRRVLTGELFF.